Listed here are 19 T cell receptor beta chains from one sample, sequenced in a study of glioma-infiltrating T cells after dendritic cell vaccination. This sample's time point: after dendritic cell vaccination, including at tumor progression/relapse. Using immunoSEQ multiplex PCR, the repertoire was profiled, and TCRdb retains in-frame clones only, with some absent. Here the sample spans over 65,000 clones, 85% being singletons. This specimen was blood, taken after dendritic cell vaccination. Every receptor here comes from a human donor with glioblastoma.

The gene calls are TRBV25-1 and TRBJ2-1; 13 bases fit TRBD2. CDR3 length equals 16 residues. J gave up 6 bases and V 3 bases, and 5 bases lay outside the gene matches. Germline lookup yields CDR1 MGHDK and CDR2 SYGVNS. The CDR3 is CASSDRTSGGGNEQFF. The CDR3 bases are TGTGCCAGCAGTGATCGGACTAGCGGGGGCGGCAATGAGCAGTTCTTC.

Of note for this clone: In the same sample, other DNA sequences code for this CDR3. The CDR3 loop is CASSLGGTGDGYTF. The DNA of the CDR3 is TGTGCCAGCAGCCTAGGGGGGACAGGGGACGGCTACACCTTC. The genes are TRBV7-3 and TRBJ1-2; TRBD1 agrees at 10 bases. The germline gives CDR1 SGHTA, CDR2 FQGTGA. This CDR3 has 14 amino acids. The J segment lost 8 bases and the V segment lost 5 bases, leaving 8 bases of the junction unmatched.

DNA of the CDR3: TGTGCCAGCAGTGACTCCGAGGGGGGCACAGATACGCAGTATTTT. Protein: CASSDSEGGTDTQYF. The chain recombines TRBV6-4 with TRBJ2-3; possibly TRBD1 for D (6 bases). Germline V lookup: CDR1 MRHNA, CDR2 SNTAGT. Between the trimmed V and J ends, which lost 0 bases and 1 base, there was a span of 8 bases. The CDR3 has 15 residues.

The rearrangement links TRBV30 to TRBJ2-3; weak D call: TRBD2 (5 bases). The CDR3 sequence is 14 residues long. Germline-derived CDR1 and CDR2 are GTSNPN and SVGIG (reference sequence). Trimming took off 2 bases at V and 2 bases at J, with 11 bases between the two ends. The CDR3 region has the DNA TGTGCCTGGAGTTGGGGAGACTTCACAGATACGCAGTATTTT. Translating gives CAWSWGDFTDTQYF.

The gene calls are TRBV9 and TRBJ2-3; 12 bases agree with TRBD2. V lost 3 bases and J lost 2; bases outside the gene matches: 7. Germline-derived CDR1 and CDR2 are SGDLS and YYNGEE. This CDR3 spans 17 amino acids. CDR3 in amino acids: CASSERTSGISTDTQYF. CDR3 in DNA: TGTGCCAGCAGCGAACGGACTAGCGGGATATCCACAGATACGCAGTATTTT. Supplemented by reference TRBV9 and TRBJ2-3, the full variable domain reads DSGVTQTPKHLITATGQRVTLRCSPRSGDLSVYWYQQSLDQGLQFLIQYYNGEERAKGNILERFSAQQFPDLHSELNLSSLELGDSALYFCASSERTSGISTDTQYFGPGTRLTVL.

This CDR3 reads CASSLIERVDGYTF. CDR3 nucleotide sequence: TGTGCCAGCAGCCTTATTGAGCGGGTGGATGGCTACACCTTC. The J gene is TRBJ1-2, the V gene TRBV28; D unclear. Germline V lookup: CDR1 MDHEN, CDR2 SYDVKM. The CDR3 length is 14 residues. Trimming shortened V by 6 bases and J by 6 bases, and 17 bases separated the two germline ends.

This chain joins TRBV12-5 and TRBJ2-5; D is possibly TRBD1 (5 bases). This CDR3 is built from 13 residues. Germline V gene sequence: CDR1 LGHNT, CDR2 FRNRAP. V was cut by 6 bases and J by 5 bases, with 13 bases left in between. In nucleotides, the CDR3 is TGTGCTAGTGGGGAAGGGGCGGAGGAGACCCAGTACTTC. This translates into CASGEGAEETQYF.

This chain connects TRBV25-1 to TRBJ2-1; 9 nucleotides agree with TRBD1. Unmatched junction bases numbered 13, after V lost 4 bases and J lost 12 bases. CDR3 length: 15 residues. Germline V gene sequence: CDR1 MGHDK, CDR2 SYGVNS. This chain's CDR3 is CASSAPGTGKVGQFF. CDR3 nucleotide sequence: TGTGCCAGCAGTGCTCCCGGGACAGGGAAGGTAGGGCAGTTCTTC. Full variable domain (outside the CDR3, taken from reference TRBV25-1 and TRBJ2-1): EADIYQTPRYLVIGTGKKITLECSQTMGHDKMYWYQQDPGMELHLIHYSYGVNSTEKGDLSSESTVSRIRTEHFPLTLESARPSHTSQYLCASSAPGTGKVGQFFGPGTRLTVL.

The chain combines TRBV4-1 with TRBJ2-1, with 7 bases aligning to TRBD1. Germline trimming cut 2 bases from V and 5 bases from J; bases unmatched to any gene: 6. CDR1 is MGHRA and CDR2 is YSYEKL in the germline V gene. This CDR3 contains 15 residues. CDR3 nucleotide sequence: TGCGCCAGCAGCCAACCCGGGACAGAAGACAATGAGCAGTTCTTC. This sequence encodes CASSQPGTEDNEQFF.

This chain uses TRBV19 with TRBJ1-5; weak D call: TRBD1 (6 bases). Germline V gene lookup returns CDR1 LNHDA and CDR2 SQIVND (reference sequence). The CDR3 spans 14 residues. Deletions cut 8 bases from V and 0 bases from J, with 11 bases between. CDR3 in amino acids: CASSRGASNQPQHF. Here the CDR3 DNA reads TGTGCCAGTTCCCGGGGGGCTAGCAATCAGCCCCAGCATTTT.

CDR3 coding DNA: TGTGCCAGCAGTTATAGCCGGTGGCAGGGCGCCTACGAGCAGTACTTC. Translated, it gives CASSYSRWQGAYEQYF. This rearrangement joins TRBV6-5 to TRBJ2-7; possibly TRBD1 for D (5 bases). V gave up 3 bases and J gave up 2 bases, with 17 bases separating them. CDR3 length equals 16 residues. Germline V gene data show CDR1 as MNHEY and CDR2 as SVGAGI.

The rearrangement links TRBV30 to TRBJ2-7, with D perhaps matching TRBD1 (5 bases). V was trimmed by 3 bases and J by 0 bases, leaving 6 bases between them. Germline loops: CDR1 GTSNPN, CDR2 SVGIG (reference sequence). The CDR3 spans 12 residues. The CDR3 nucleotides are TGTGCCTGGAGCAGGGACTCCTACGAGCAGTACTTC. It specifies CAWSRDSYEQYF.

The V call is TRBV4-1, the J call TRBJ2-5, with TRBD2 matching over 14 bases. Trimming took 3 bases from V and 11 from J; bases not matched to a gene: 5. The CDR3 consists of 14 residues. Germline CDR1 and CDR2: MGHRA and YSYEKL. CDR3 sequence reads: CASSQEGLAGEQYF. CDR3 nucleotide sequence: TGCGCCAGCAGCCAGGAGGGACTAGCGGGGGAGCAGTACTTC.

The rearrangement links TRBV5-1 to TRBJ1-5; the D gene is possibly TRBD1 (5 bases). Trimming cost V 7 bases and J 5 bases, with 16 bases left between them. CDR3 length equals 14 residues. Germline V gene data show CDR1 as SGHRS and CDR2 as YFSETQ. The CDR3 sequence is CASSPWGGDQPQHF. As DNA, the CDR3 is TGCGCCAGCTCCCCTTGGGGGGGGGATCAGCCCCAGCATTTT.

J is TRBJ2-7 and V is TRBV4-3, with a tentative D call TRBD1 (5 bases). The CDR3 has 14 amino acids. The germline CDR1 and CDR2 sequences are LGHNA and YSLEER. With 1 base removed from V and 1 base from J, the gap between germline ends came to 8 bases. As DNA, the CDR3 is TGCGCCAGCAGCCAAGTCAGACAGTCCTACGAGCAGTACTTC. Translated: CASSQVRQSYEQYF.

This chain links TRBV7-8 with TRBJ2-7, with D perhaps TRBD2 (6 bases). CDR1 is SGHVS and CDR2 is FQNEAQ in the germline V gene. The CDR3 runs 12 residues. Trimming shortened V by 8 bases and J by 4 bases, and 12 bases separated the two germline ends. CDR3 bases: TGTGCCAGCTTTACTGGGACTTACGAGCAGTACTTC. It translates to CASFTGTYEQYF.

J is TRBJ2-1 and V is TRBV9; the match to TRBD2 covers 8 bases. CDR3 length equals 16 residues. Trimming cost V 4 bases and J 0 bases; bases outside gene matches: 6. Germline CDR1 is SGDLS and CDR2 is YYNGEE. In DNA form, the CDR3 reads TGTGCCAGCAGCACCGTAGCGGGGAGCTCCTACAATGAGCAGTTCTTC. Its protein is CASSTVAGSSYNEQFF.

V usage is TRBV5-1 and J usage is TRBJ2-5; weak D call: TRBD2 (6 bases). Germline lookup yields CDR1 SGHRS and CDR2 YFSETQ. V lost 0 bases to trimming and J lost 0 bases, with 9 bases between them. The CDR3 runs to 15 residues. CDR3 protein: CASSLGGVYQETQYF. The DNA of the CDR3 is TGCGCCAGCAGCTTGGGGGGGGTATACCAAGAGACCCAGTACTTC.

This chain connects TRBV9 to TRBJ2-3; 7 nucleotides agree with TRBD2. J gave up 4 bases and V 3 bases, and 8 bases lay outside the gene matches. CDR3 size: 15 residues. Germline V CDR1 and CDR2: SGDLS, YYNGEE. CDR3 residues: CASSASGNLADTQYF. The CDR3 DNA sequence: TGTGCCAGCAGCGCCAGCGGGAATCTGGCAGATACGCAGTATTTT.